The rows below give T cell receptor beta chains drawn from one sample of a study of T cells in localized non-small cell lung cancer. Generated by immunoSEQ multiplex PCR, the TCRdb table keeps only in-frame clones and is missing some. The table records about 13,000 clones, approximately 28% of them present only once. This specimen consisted of lung tumor tissue, obtained before any cancer treatment. The receptors derive from a female donor older than 55 with stage I lung adenocarcinoma. Both conserved end residues are part of each CDR3. A D gene is named only where the DNA matches it firmly. Only some rows state a clone size, as once, few, many or a class for expanded clones.

abundance	d_gene	v_gene	len	j_gene	CDR3aa	CDR3nt
-	-	TRBV6-7	17	TRBJ1-4	CASSSNIGGPLGEKLFF	TGTGCCAGCAGTTCAAATATTGGAGGGCCTTTGGGGGAAAAACTGTTTTTT
-	-	TRBV5-1	14	TRBJ1-1	CASSNRGPNTEAFF	TGCGCCAGCAGCAACCGGGGACCGAACACTGAAGCTTTCTTT
many	TRBD1	TRBV6-8	16	TRBJ1-1	CASSFQGARGLHEAFF	TGTGCCAGCAGTTTCCAGGGGGCGCGGGGTTTACATGAAGCTTTCTTT
-	TRBD1	TRBV11-3	18	TRBJ2-1	CASSLVPNDRGLYNEQFF	TGTGCCAGCAGCTTGGTCCCAAACGACAGGGGGCTCTACAATGAGCAGTTCTTC
many	-	TRBV7-2	13	TRBJ2-2	CASSWWSTGELFF	TGTGCCAGCAGCTGGTGGTCGACCGGGGAGCTGTTTTTT
-	TRBD1	TRBV11-3	14	TRBJ2-2	CASRRDRVAGELFF	TGTGCCAGCAGGCGGGACAGGGTGGCCGGGGAGCTGTTTTTT
-	-	TRBV6-8	16	TRBJ2-6	CASSQLGGSGANVLTF	TGTGCCAGCAGTCAACTCGGAGGCTCTGGGGCCAACGTCCTGACTTTC
-	-	TRBV18	17	TRBJ1-1	CASSPLWAGTIYTEAFF	TGTGCCAGCTCACCACTTTGGGCAGGGACGATTTACACTGAAGCTTTCTTT
-	TRBD2	TRBV18	14	TRBJ2-3	CASHPGLGTDTQYF	TGTGCCAGCCATCCGGGACTAGGCACAGATACGCAGTATTTT
-	TRBD1	TRBV19	16	TRBJ1-2	CASSTLGQGGNYGYTF	TGTGCCAGTAGTACCCTCGGACAGGGTGGGAACTATGGCTACACCTTC
medium-sized	-	TRBV11-3	14	TRBJ1-3	CASSLGGPRDTIYF	TGTGCCAGCAGCTTGGGGGGCCCTCGTGACACCATATATTTT
-	-	TRBV19	13	TRBJ1-2	CASSGRGQYGYTF	TGTGCCAGTAGTGGACGGGGGCAGTATGGCTACACCTTC
-	TRBD1	TRBV28	12	TRBJ1-2	CAHEKGASGYTF	TGTGCTCACGAGAAGGGGGCGTCTGGCTACACCTTC
-	TRBD1	TRBV11-3	15	TRBJ1-1	CASRPGQGAKSEAFF	TGTGCCAGCAGACCCGGACAGGGGGCTAAGTCTGAAGCTTTCTTT
-	-	TRBV29-1	12	TRBJ1-4	CSASRGSEKLFF	TGCAGCGCCTCCAGGGGATCTGAAAAACTGTTTTTT
-	-	TRBV6-8	14	TRBJ2-1	CASSFQGGYNEQFF	TGTGCCAGCAGTTTTCAGGGAGGCTACAATGAGCAGTTCTTC
-	-	TRBV5-1	14	TRBJ1-2	CASSLSGGDYGYTF	TGCGCCAGCAGCTTGAGTGGGGGTGACTATGGCTACACCTTC
few	-	TRBV6-8	14	TRBJ1-1	CASIGRVRGTEAFF	TGTGCCAGCATTGGACGGGTGAGGGGGACTGAAGCTTTCTTT
once	TRBD1	TRBV10-3	17	TRBJ1-4	CAISESRGTGTNEKLFF	TGTGCCATCAGTGAGTCGAGGGGGACAGGAACTAATGAAAAACTGTTTTTT
few	-	TRBV11-3	15	TRBJ2-1	CASSLVGLPYNEQFF	TGTGCCAGCAGCTTAGTGGGTCTCCCCTACAATGAGCAGTTCTTC
few	-	TRBV9	15	TRBJ1-3	CASSVGLSAGNTIYF	TGTGCCAGCAGCGTAGGTCTCAGCGCTGGAAACACCATATATTTT
-	-	TRBV18	13	TRBJ2-5	CASSPSWQETQYF	TGTGCCAGCTCACCATCTTGGCAAGAGACCCAGTACTTC
-	TRBD1	TRBV11-3	15	TRBJ1-4	CASSQRQGRDEKLFF	TGTGCCAGCAGTCAACGACAGGGGCGAGATGAAAAACTGTTTTTT
-	-	TRBV6-8	15	TRBJ1-5	CASSDRGASNQPQHF	TGTGCCAGCAGTGATCGGGGGGCTAGCAATCAGCCCCAGCATTTT
many	-	TRBV11-3	14	TRBJ1-1	CASSLGGRGTEAFF	TGTGCCAGCAGCTTAGGGGGCAGGGGAACTGAAGCTTTCTTT
medium-sized	TRBD1	TRBV11-3	15	TRBJ2-2	CASSPARGHTGELFF	TGTGCCAGCAGCCCGGCCAGGGGGCACACCGGGGAGCTGTTTTTT
-	-	TRBV29-1	13	TRBJ1-2	CSVLQGVKNGYTF	TGCAGCGTGCTACAGGGAGTTAAGAATGGCTACACCTTC
-	TRBD1	TRBV19	19	TRBJ1-1	CASRMLIVGTGGEGPKAFF	TGTGCCAGTAGGATGCTGATAGTCGGGACAGGGGGTGAGGGCCCGAAAGCTTTCTTT
-	-	TRBV19	16	TRBJ1-1	CASSIVALGAGTEAFF	TGTGCCAGTAGTATAGTGGCTCTGGGGGCTGGCACTGAAGCTTTCTTT
-	-	TRBV28	13	TRBJ1-2	CASSLYRSYGYTF	TGTGCCAGCAGTTTGTACAGGAGCTATGGCTACACCTTC
-	TRBD1	TRBV19	13	TRBJ1-1	CASSIRGGTEAFF	TGTGCCAGTAGTATCAGGGGGGGGACAGAAGCTTTCTTT
-	-	TRBV6-8	13	TRBJ1-5	CASRNGAGQPQHF	TGTGCCAGCAGGAACGGGGCTGGGCAGCCCCAGCATTTT
few	-	TRBV11-3	15	TRBJ1-3	CASSLEARGRNTIYF	TGTGCCAGCAGCTTAGAGGCCAGGGGACGGAACACCATATATTTT
-	-	TRBV29-1	12	TRBJ2-6	CSVQSGANVLTF	TGCAGCGTTCAGTCTGGGGCCAACGTCCTGACTTTC
few	TRBD1	TRBV6-8	13	TRBJ1-2	CASSAGTGDGYTF	TGTGCCAGCAGTGCCGGGACAGGGGATGGCTACACCTTC
few	-	TRBV18	13	TRBJ1-2	CASSPRNPYGYTF	TGTGCCAGCTCACCACGAAACCCCTATGGCTACACCTTC
-	TRBD2	TRBV25-1	15	TRBJ2-1	CASSEQGLAHVEQFF	TGTGCCAGCAGTGAACAGGGACTAGCTCATGTTGAGCAGTTCTTC
-	-	TRBV6-1	13	TRBJ1-3	CASSEGNGNTIYF	TGTGCCAGCAGTGAAGGGAACGGAAACACCATATATTTT
-	TRBD1	TRBV11-3	16	TRBJ2-7	CASSDSRDRGRYEQYF	TGTGCCAGCAGCGACTCCCGGGACAGGGGGCGCTACGAGCAGTACTTC
-	TRBD1	TRBV15	15	TRBJ1-1	CATSRDRFRNTEAFF	TGTGCCACCAGCAGGGACAGGTTCCGGAACACTGAAGCTTTCTTT
few	-	TRBV29-1	13	TRBJ1-2	CSVDFPMNYGYTF	TGCAGCGTTGACTTTCCAATGAACTATGGCTACACCTTC
many	-	TRBV11-3	14	TRBJ1-4	CASSFRATNEKLFF	TGTGCCAGCAGCTTCAGAGCAACTAATGAAAAACTGTTTTTT
-	-	TRBV9	16	TRBJ1-1	CASSVEGQGVFTEAFF	TGTGCCAGCAGCGTAGAAGGCCAGGGAGTATTCACTGAAGCTTTCTTT
few	-	TRBV1	14	TRBJ1-2	CASSQGGGYYGYTF	TGCGCCAGCAGCCAAGGGGGTGGATACTATGGCTACACCTTC
-	-	TRBV10-2	13	TRBJ2-1	CASLGDPYNEQFF	TGCGCCAGTCTGGGGGACCCCTACAATGAGCAGTTCTTC
-	-	TRBV11-3	15	TRBJ2-5	CASSKGAGSGETQYF	TGTGCCAGCAGCAAGGGTGCCGGGAGTGGAGAGACCCAGTACTTC
-	TRBD1	TRBV30	13	TRBJ1-2	CACRGQGPWGYTF	TGTGCCTGCAGGGGACAGGGCCCTTGGGGCTACACCTTC
-	-	TRBV5-1	16	TRBJ1-6	CASSALQEGVNSPLHF	TGCGCCAGCTCTGCCTTACAGGAGGGAGTGAATTCACCCCTCCACTTT
few	TRBD1	TRBV11-3	14	TRBJ1-2	CASSRDREIYGYTF	TGTGCCAGCAGCCGGGACAGGGAGATCTATGGCTACACCTTC
-	TRBD1	TRBV10-2	12	TRBJ1-1	CASSQGATEAFF	TGCGCCAGCAGTCAGGGGGCCACTGAAGCTTTCTTT
-	TRBD1	TRBV9	15	TRBJ2-2	CASSPHRGDGGELFF	TGTGCCAGCAGCCCCCACAGGGGAGACGGCGGGGAGCTGTTTTTT
-	TRBD1	TRBV15	18	TRBJ2-1	CATSRLPRTGRRPSEQFF	TGTGCCACCAGCAGACTTCCACGGACAGGGCGCCGTCCGAGTGAGCAGTTCTTC
-	-	TRBV6-8	16	TRBJ1-6	CASRSRESSYNSPLHF	TGTGCCAGCAGATCACGGGAAAGCTCCTATAATTCACCCCTCCACTTT